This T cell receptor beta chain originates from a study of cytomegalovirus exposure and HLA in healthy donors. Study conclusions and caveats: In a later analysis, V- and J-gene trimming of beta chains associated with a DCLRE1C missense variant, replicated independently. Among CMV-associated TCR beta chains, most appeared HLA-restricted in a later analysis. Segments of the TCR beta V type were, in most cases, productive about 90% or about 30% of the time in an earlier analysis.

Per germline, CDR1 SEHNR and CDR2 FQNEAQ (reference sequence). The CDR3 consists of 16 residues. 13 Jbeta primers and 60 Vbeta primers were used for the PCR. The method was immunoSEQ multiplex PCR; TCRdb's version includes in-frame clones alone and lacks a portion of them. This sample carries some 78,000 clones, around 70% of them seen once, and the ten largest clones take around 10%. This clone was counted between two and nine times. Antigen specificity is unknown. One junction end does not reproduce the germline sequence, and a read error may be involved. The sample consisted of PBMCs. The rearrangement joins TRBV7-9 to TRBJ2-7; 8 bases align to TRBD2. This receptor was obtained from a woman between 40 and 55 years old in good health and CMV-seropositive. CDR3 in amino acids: CASSLGGVERTSGTHF. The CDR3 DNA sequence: TGTGCCAGCAGCTTGGGTGGGGTCGAGAGAACTAGCGGCACGCACTTC.